This section outlines one T cell receptor (beta chain) sequence together with its context. What it binds is not known. The record originates from a study of T cells expressing NK-cell markers. Broader study findings: About 1.0-8% of CD8+ T cells in over five donors belonged to dominant NKG2C+ clonotypes. Topping the CD3+CD56-NKG2C+ fraction as well were these clonotypes, in a few donors.

In germline, CDR1 is MNHNS, CDR2 SASEGT. This CDR3 is 14 amino acids long. TCRdb processed the 5' RACE reads again and assigns one entry to each CDR3 protein, with no DNA. The sample's table shows hundreds of thousands of distinct CDR3 sequences. The clonotype was recovered from a man aged 18 to 29 in good health. Sequenced sample: blood T cells: a sorted CD56 or NKG2C T cell subset, CD4+ or CD8+ T cells, or bulk PBMC T cells (not recorded which). The chain combines TRBV6-1 with TRBJ1-4. CDR3: CASRNREGSEKLFF.